These 13 T cell receptor beta chains share one sample of origin, sequenced in a study of monozygotic twins with inflammatory bowel disease. From its re-call of the 5' RACE reads, TCRdb lists each CDR3 protein once, without DNA. The sample has 150,000 to 200,000 distinct CDR3 sequences, and its top ten clones hold about 7.4%. The sample consisted of blood. The receptors originated from a human donor with ulcerative colitis or Crohn's disease, or a healthy co-twin of an affected twin (not recorded which).

The chain has TRBV12-3 or TRBV12-4 and TRBJ2-7; TCRdb returns TRBD1, unconfirmable since there is no DNA. The CDR3 runs 13 residues. The CDR3 loop is CASGTGRLEEQYF.

The chain couples TRBV19 to TRBJ2-3; TCRdb outputs TRBD1, but without DNA this stays unchecked. This CDR3 has 14 amino acids. The germline V gene encodes CDR1 LNHDA and CDR2 SQIVND (reference sequence). CDR3 in amino acids: CASSTFRDTDTQYF.

This chain uses TRBV7-9 with TRBJ2-7. The CDR3 runs to 11 residues. Germline V lookup: CDR1 SEHNR, CDR2 FQNEAQ (reference sequence). CDR3 protein: CASSGFYEQYF.

The rearrangement uses TRBV28 and TRBJ2-1; TCRdb's assignment of TRBD1 cannot be checked, as there is no DNA. Germline CDR1 is MDHEN and CDR2 is SYDVKM. CDR3 size: 15 residues. Here the CDR3 reads CASRAPGKSYNEQFF.

This chain's CDR3 is CSAITSGRGYEQYF. This chain uses TRBV29-1 with TRBJ2-7; TCRdb indicates TRBD2, and absent DNA this call remains unverified. The CDR3 sequence is 14 residues long. Germline values: CDR1 SQVTM, CDR2 ANQGSEA.

The chain couples TRBV6-5 to TRBJ2-3; TCRdb returns TRBD2, unconfirmable since there is no DNA. Germline lookup yields CDR1 MNHEY and CDR2 SVGAGI. This CDR3 has 15 amino acids. Here the CDR3 reads CASSYSRGDTDTQYF.

The V and J genes are TRBV5-8 and TRBJ1-2; TCRdb proposes TRBD1, but this gene call is untestable without DNA. The germline CDR1 and CDR2 sequences are SGHTS and YDEGEE. This CDR3 spans 17 amino acids. CDR3 region: CASSGRQGILGNYGYTF.

CDR3 amino acids: CASSLTGTGVIEQFF. The rearrangement uses TRBV12-3 or TRBV12-4 and TRBJ2-1; TCRdb reports TRBD1, a call that lacks DNA to check it against. CDR3 size: 15 residues.

The chain combines TRBV5-1 with TRBJ1-2. CDR3 length: 12 amino acids. Germline CDR1 is SGHRS and CDR2 is YFSETQ. The CDR3 loop reads CASSLFDDGYTF.

The rearrangement joins TRBV28 to TRBJ1-1. The CDR3 runs to 15 residues. Germline CDR1 reads MDHEN; CDR2 reads SYDVKM. CDR3 residues: CASREAGLRNTEAFF.

The gene calls are TRBV27 and TRBJ1-2; no DNA is available, so the TRBD1 call from TCRdb remains unchecked. Per the germline V gene, CDR1 is MNHEY and CDR2 is SMNVEV (reference sequence). This CDR3 is built from 16 residues. The CDR3 is CASSLLPGDPNYGYTF.

This chain links TRBV6-5 with TRBJ1-4; the TRBD1 assignment by TCRdb is unverifiable without DNA. This CDR3 region has 15 residues. The germline V gene encodes CDR1 MNHEY and CDR2 SVGAGI. The CDR3 region is CASSWSGGAPEKLFF.

The chain uses TRBV27 and TRBJ1-6. This CDR3 region has 16 residues. Germline CDR1 is MNHEY and CDR2 is SMNVEV (reference sequence). CDR3 loop: CASSPSPGHSFSPLHF.